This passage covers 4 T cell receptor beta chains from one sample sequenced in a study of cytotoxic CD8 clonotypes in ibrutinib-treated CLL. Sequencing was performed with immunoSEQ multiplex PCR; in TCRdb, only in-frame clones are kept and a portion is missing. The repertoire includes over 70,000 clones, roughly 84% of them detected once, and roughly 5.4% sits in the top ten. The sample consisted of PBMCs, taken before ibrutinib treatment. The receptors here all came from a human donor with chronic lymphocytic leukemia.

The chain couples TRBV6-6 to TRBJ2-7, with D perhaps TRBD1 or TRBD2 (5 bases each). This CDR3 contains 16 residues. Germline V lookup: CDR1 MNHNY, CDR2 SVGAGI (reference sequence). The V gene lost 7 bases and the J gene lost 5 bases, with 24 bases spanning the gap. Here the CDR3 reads CASIERFRAGNNEQYF. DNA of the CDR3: TGTGCCAGCATCGAGCGGTTCCGGGCAGGGAACAACGAGCAGTACTTC.

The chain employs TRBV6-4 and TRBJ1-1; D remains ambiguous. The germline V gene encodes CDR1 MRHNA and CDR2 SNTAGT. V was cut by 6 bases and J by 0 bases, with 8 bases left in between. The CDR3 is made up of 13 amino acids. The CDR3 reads CASSRLMNTEAFF. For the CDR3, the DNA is TGTGCCAGCAGCAGACTCATGAACACTGAAGCTTTCTTT.

The CDR3 sequence: CAWRREGSTDTQYF. CDR3 DNA: TGTGCCTGGCGGCGGGAGGGCTCGACAGATACGCAGTATTTT. The V gene is TRBV30, the J gene TRBJ2-3; 9 nucleotides agree with TRBD2. In germline, CDR1 is GTSNPN, CDR2 SVGIG (reference sequence). J gave up 3 bases and V 5 bases, and 6 bases lay outside the gene matches. The CDR3 length is 14 residues.

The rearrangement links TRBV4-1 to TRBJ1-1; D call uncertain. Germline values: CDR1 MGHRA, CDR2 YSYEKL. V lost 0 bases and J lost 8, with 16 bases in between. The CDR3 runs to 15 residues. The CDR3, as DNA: TGCGCCAGCAGCCAAGAAAGGGAGTGGCGACACGAAGCTTTCTTT. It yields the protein CASSQEREWRHEAFF.